The clone carrying this T cell receptor beta chain was counted ten times or more. Antigen specificity is unknown. Germline V gives CDR1 SGHAT, CDR2 FQNNGV. The CDR3 sequence is 15 residues long. J gave up 5 bases and V 4 bases, and 6 bases lay outside the gene matches. Criteria for exclusion of patients were uncontrolled infection, other autoimmune disease, pregnancy or lactation. Using around 10 ml of fresh peripheral blood, PBMCs were prepared. These data come from a study of T cells in Graves' hyperthyroidism and ophthalmopathy. Findings of the study overall: Most thyroid clonotypes with frequency above 0.001 were detected in blood.

TCR beta CDR3 region amplification was performed from RNA transcripts. When the TCR CDR3 underwent first-round RT-PCR, the HTBI primer set was used. TCRdb analysed the multiplex PCR reads with MiXCR anew, one entry per CDR3 protein. The table shows hundreds of thousands of distinct CDR3 sequences, with about a sixth occurring only once. Source material: blood. The clonotype was recovered from a woman aged 40 to 49 with Graves' ophthalmopathy. V and J are TRBV11-2 and TRBJ1-5, with 9 bases aligning to TRBD1. The CDR3 loop is CASSSGQGWDQPQHF. The CDR3 DNA sequence: TGTGCCAGCAGCTCGGGACAGGGTTGGGATCAGCCCCAGCATTTT.